The rows below give T cell receptor beta chains drawn from one sample of a study of blood T cell repertoires in COVID-19. Clones were sequenced by immunoSEQ multiplex PCR, and TCRdb holds only the in-frame ones, with some missing. The profile shows 20,000 to 30,000 clones, 85% to 90% of them singletons. Sample: peripheral blood. The receptors here all came from a man in his 70s with acute or convalescent COVID-19. Both conserved end residues are trimmed from each CDR3.

>TRBV21-1|12|TRBJ2-7
ASSKTLQSYEQY
>TRBV24-1|14|TRBJ1-4
ATSDPGYGTNEKLF
>TRBV4-2|13|TRBJ2-1
ASSQLTGSYNEQF
>TRBV29-1|12|TRBJ1-1
SAEQDNMDTEAF
>TRBV9|12|TRBJ1-5
ASSPQALQQPQH
>TRBV19|15|TRBJ2-1
ASTTLAGGPGYNEQF
>TRBV10-3|11|TRBJ2-7
AIKGTEGYEQY
>TRBV28|15|TRBJ2-5
ASRGTGSKQAQETQY
>TRBV29-1|12|TRBJ2-3
SAERGLSTDTQY
>TRBV20-1|9|TRBJ2-1
SARTTYEQF
>TRBV7-3|13|TRBJ2-2
ASSLGTMNTGELF
>TRBV7-8|12|TRBJ2-3
ASSLVQSTDTQY
>TRBV27|10|TRBJ1-5
ASGFFGQPQH
>TRBV24-1|13|TRBJ2-5
ATSDPGGAGETQY
>TRBV6-6|15|TRBJ2-1
ASSPLAGGSSYNEQF
>TRBV11-2|14|TRBJ2-1
ASSLEGGVFSNEQF
>TRBV7-3|13|TRBJ1-1
ASSLTGAGVTEAF
>TRBV18|11|TRBJ1-4
ASSPNRNEKLF
>TRBV6-5|12|TRBJ1-5
ASSYSAGVQPQH
>TRBV5-1|13|TRBJ1-1
ASSLDGQVNTEAF
>TRBV6-5|13|TRBJ2-5
ASVSLKAGQETQY
>TRBV6-5|13|TRBJ2-1
ASSSLAGGSNEQF